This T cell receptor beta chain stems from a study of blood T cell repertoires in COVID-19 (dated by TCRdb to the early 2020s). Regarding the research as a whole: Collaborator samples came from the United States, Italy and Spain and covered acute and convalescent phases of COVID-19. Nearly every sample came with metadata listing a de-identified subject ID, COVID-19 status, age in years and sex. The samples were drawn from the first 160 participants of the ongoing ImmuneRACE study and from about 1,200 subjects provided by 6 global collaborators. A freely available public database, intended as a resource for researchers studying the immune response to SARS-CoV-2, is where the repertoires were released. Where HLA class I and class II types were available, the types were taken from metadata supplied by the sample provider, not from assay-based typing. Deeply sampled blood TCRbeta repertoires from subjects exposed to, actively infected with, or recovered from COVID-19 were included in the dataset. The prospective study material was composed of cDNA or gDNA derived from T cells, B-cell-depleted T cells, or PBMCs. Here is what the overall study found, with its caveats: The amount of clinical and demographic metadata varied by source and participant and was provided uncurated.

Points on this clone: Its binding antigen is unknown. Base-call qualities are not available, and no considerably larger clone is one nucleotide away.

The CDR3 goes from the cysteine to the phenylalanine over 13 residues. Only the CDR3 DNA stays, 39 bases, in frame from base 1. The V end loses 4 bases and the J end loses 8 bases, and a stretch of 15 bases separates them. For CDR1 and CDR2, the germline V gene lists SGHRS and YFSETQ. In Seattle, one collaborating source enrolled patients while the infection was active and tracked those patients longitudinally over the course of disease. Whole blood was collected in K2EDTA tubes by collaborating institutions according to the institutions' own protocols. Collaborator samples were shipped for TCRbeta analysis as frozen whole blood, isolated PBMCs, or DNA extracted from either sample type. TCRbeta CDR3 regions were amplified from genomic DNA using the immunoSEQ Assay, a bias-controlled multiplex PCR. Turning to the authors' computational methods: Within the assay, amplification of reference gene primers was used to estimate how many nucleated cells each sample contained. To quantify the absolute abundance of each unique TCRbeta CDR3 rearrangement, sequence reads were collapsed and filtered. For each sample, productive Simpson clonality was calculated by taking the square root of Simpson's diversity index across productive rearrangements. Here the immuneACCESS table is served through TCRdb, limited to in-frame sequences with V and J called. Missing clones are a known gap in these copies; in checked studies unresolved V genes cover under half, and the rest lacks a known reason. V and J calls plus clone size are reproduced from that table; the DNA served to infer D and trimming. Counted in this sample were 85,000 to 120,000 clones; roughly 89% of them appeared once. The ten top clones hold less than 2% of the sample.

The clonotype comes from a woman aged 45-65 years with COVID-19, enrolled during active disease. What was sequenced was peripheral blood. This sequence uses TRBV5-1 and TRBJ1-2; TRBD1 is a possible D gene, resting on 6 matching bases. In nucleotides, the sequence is TGCGCCAGCAGCATGCTGGGGGCGATAGGCTACACCTTC. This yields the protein CASSMLGAIGYTF.